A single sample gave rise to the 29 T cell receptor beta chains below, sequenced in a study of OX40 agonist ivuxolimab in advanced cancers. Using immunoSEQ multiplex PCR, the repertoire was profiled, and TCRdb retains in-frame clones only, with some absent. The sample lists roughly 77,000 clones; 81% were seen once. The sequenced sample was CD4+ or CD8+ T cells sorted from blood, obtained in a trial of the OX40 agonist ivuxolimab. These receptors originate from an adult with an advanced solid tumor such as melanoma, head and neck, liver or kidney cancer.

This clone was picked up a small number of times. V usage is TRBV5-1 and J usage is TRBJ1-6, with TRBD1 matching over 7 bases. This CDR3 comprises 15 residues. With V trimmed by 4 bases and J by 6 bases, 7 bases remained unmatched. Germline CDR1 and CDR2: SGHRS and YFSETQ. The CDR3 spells CASSTQGGPNSPLHF. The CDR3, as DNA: TGCGCCAGCAGCACCCAGGGGGGGCCTAATTCACCCCTCCACTTT.

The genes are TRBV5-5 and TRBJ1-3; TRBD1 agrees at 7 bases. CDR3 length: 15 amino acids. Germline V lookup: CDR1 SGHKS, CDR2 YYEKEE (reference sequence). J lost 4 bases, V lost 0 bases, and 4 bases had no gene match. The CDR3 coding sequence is TGTGCCAGCAGCTTGGGACAGGGCTTCGGAAACACCATATATTTT. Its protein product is CASSLGQGFGNTIYF.

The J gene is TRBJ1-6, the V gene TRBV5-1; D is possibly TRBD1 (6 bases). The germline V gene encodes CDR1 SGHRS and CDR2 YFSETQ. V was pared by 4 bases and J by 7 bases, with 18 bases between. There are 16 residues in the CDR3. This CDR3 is CASSVTLQGGNSPLHF. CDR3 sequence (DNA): TGCGCCAGCAGCGTTACACTACAGGGAGGGAATTCACCCCTCCACTTT.

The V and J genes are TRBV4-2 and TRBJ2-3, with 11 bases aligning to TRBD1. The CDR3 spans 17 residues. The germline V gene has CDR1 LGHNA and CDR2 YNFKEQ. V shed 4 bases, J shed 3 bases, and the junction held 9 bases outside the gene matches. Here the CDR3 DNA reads TGTGCCAGCAGCCCAGGACAGGGGGCGCGGTGGACAGATACGCAGTATTTT. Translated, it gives CASSPGQGARWTDTQYF.

The CDR3 region has the DNA TGTGCCAGCAGTGAAAGTCGCAGCTTCTATGGCTACACCTTC. Its translation is CASSESRSFYGYTF. V usage is TRBV2 and J usage is TRBJ1-2, with D uncertain. The germline V gene encodes CDR1 SNHLY and CDR2 FYNNEI. Trimming took 2 bases from V and 4 from J, leaving 11 bases between them. The CDR3 is made up of 14 amino acids.

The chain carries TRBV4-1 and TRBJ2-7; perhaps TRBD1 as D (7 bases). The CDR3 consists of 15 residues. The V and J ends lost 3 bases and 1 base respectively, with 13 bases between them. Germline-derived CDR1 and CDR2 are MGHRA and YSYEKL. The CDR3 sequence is CASSQGGQLSYEQYF. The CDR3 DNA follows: TGCGCCAGCAGCCAGGGGGGACAGCTTTCCTACGAGCAGTACTTC.

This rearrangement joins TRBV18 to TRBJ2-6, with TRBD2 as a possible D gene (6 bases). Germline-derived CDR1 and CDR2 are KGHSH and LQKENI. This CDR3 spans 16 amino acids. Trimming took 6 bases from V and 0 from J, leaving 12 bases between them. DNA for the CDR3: TGTGCCAGCTCCTCTAACGGGGGCTCTGGGGCCAACGTCCTGACTTTC. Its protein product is CASSSNGGSGANVLTF.

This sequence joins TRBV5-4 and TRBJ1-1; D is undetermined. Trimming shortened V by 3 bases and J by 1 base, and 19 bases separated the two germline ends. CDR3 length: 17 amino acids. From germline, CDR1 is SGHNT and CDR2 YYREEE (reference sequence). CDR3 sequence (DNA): TGTGCCAGCAGCTCGGGGAAGGGAAGATCGGCGAACACTGAAGCTTTCTTT. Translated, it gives CASSSGKGRSANTEAFF.

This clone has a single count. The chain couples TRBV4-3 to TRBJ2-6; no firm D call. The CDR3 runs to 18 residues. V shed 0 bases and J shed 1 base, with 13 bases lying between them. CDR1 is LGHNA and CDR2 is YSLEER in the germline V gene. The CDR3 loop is CASSQEPNDGSGANVLTF. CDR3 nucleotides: TGCGCCAGCAGCCAAGAACCGAACGATGGGTCTGGGGCCAACGTCCTGACTTTC.

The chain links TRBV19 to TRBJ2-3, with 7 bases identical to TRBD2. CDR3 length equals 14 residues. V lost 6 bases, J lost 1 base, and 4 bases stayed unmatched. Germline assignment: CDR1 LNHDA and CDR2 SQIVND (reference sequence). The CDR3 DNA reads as TGTGCCAGTAGCCGGGGGGAGGGCACAGATACGCAGTATTTT. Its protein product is CASSRGEGTDTQYF.

CDR3 protein: CASSNNGMNTEAFF. CDR3 sequence (DNA): TGTGCCAGTAGTAATAACGGTATGAACACTGAAGCTTTCTTT. V and J are TRBV19 and TRBJ1-1; D remains unclear. This CDR3 spans 14 amino acids. Trimming shortened V by 4 bases and J by 0 bases, and 9 bases separated the two germline ends. Looked up from germline, CDR1 is LNHDA and CDR2 is SQIVND (reference sequence).

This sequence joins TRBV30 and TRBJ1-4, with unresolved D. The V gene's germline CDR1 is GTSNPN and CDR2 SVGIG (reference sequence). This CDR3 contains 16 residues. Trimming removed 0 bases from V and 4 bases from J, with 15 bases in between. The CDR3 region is CAWSVPSHRHNEKLFF. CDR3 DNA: TGTGCCTGGAGTGTACCATCCCACCGACATAATGAAAAACTGTTTTTT.

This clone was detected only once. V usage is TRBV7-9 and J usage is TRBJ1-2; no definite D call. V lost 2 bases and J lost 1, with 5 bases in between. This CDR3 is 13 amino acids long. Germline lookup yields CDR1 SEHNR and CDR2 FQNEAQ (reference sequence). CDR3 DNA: TGTGCCAGCAGCTTAATCAATAACTATGGCTACACCTTC. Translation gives CASSLINNYGYTF. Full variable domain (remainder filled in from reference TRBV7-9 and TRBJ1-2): DTGVSQNPRHKITKRGQNVTFRCDPISEHNRLYWYRQTLGQGPEFLTYFQNEAQLEKSRLLSDRFSAERPKGSFSTLEIQRTEQGDSAMYLCASSLINNYGYTFGSGTRLTVV.

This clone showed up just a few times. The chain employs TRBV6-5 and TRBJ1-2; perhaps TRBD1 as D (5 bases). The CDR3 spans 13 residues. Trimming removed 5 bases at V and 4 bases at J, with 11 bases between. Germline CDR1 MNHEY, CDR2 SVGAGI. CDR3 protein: CASSPDSVYGYTF. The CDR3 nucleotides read TGTGCCAGCAGTCCAGACAGCGTCTATGGCTACACCTTC.

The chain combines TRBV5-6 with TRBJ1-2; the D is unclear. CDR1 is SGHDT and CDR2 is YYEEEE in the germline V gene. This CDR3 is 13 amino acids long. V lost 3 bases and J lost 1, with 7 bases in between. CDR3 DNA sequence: TGTGCCAGCAGCTCGGAGGGTAACTATGGCTACACCTTC. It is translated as CASSSEGNYGYTF.

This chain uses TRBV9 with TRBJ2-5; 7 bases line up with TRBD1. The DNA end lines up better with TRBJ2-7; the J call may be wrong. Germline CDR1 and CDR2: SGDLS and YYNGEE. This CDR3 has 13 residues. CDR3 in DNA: TGTGCCAGCAGCCAGGGACAGATCTACGAGCAGTACTTC. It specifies CASSQGQIYEQYF.

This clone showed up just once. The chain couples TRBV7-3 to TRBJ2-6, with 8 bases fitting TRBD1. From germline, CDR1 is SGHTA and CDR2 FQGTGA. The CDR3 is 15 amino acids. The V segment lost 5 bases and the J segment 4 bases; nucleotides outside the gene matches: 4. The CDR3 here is CASSPRGPGANVLTF. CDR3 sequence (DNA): TGTGCCAGCAGCCCCAGGGGGCCGGGGGCCAACGTCCTGACTTTC.

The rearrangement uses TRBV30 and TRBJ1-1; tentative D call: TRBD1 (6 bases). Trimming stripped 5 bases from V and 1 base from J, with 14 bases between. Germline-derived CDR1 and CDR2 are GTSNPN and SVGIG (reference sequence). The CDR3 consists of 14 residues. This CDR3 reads CAWGTGTPNTEAFF. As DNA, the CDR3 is TGTGCCTGGGGGACCGGGACACCGAACACTGAAGCTTTCTTT. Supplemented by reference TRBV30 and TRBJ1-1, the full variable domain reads SQTIHQWPATLVQPVGSPLSLECTVEGTSNPNLYWYRQAAGRGLQLLFYSVGIGQISSEVPQNLSASRPQDRQFILSSKKLLLSDSGFYLCAWGTGTPNTEAFFGQGTRLTVV.

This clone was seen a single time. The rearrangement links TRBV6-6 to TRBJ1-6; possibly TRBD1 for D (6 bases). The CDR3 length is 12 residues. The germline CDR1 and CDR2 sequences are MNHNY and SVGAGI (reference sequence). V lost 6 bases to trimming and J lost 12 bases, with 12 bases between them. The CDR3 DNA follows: TGTGCCAGCAGGCCGGGACAACGACCCCTCCACTTT. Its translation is CASRPGQRPLHF.

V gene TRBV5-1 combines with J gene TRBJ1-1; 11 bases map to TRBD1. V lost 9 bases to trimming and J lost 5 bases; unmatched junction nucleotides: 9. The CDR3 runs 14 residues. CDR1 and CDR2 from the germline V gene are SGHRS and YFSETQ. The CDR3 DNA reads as TGCGCCACCACCACCGGGACAGGGGGAACTGAAGCTTTCTTT. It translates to CATTTGTGGTEAFF.

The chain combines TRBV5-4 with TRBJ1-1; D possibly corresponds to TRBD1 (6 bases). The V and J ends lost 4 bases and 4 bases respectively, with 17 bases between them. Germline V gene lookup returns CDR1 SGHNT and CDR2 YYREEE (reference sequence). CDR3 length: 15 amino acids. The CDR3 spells CASSRSGAVGTEAFF. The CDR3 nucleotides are TGTGCCAGCAGCCGCTCGGGGGCCGTTGGCACTGAAGCTTTCTTT.

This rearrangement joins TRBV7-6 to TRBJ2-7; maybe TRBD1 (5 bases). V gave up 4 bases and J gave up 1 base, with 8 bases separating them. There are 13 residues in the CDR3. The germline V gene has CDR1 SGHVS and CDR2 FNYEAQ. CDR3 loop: CASSSYRSYEQYF. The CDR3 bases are TGTGCCAGCAGCTCCTACAGGTCCTACGAGCAGTACTTC.

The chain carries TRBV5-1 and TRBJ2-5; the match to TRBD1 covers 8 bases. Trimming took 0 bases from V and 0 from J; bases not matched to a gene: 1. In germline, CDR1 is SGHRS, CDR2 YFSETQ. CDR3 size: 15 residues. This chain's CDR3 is CASSLAGGHQETQYF. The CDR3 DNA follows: TGCGCCAGCAGCTTGGCAGGGGGCCACCAAGAGACCCAGTACTTC.

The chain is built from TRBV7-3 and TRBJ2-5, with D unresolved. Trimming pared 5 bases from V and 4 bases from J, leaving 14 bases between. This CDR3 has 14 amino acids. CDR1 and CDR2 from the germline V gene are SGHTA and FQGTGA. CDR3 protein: CASSPQGGPETQYF. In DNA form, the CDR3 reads TGTGCCAGCAGCCCCCAAGGTGGACCAGAGACCCAGTACTTC. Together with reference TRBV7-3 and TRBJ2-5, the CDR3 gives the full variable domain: GAGVSQTPSNKVTEKGKYVELRCDPISGHTALYWYRQSLGQGPEFLIYFQGTGAADDSGLPNDRFFAVRPEGSVSTLKIQRTERGDSAVYLCASSPQGGPETQYFGPGTRLLVL.

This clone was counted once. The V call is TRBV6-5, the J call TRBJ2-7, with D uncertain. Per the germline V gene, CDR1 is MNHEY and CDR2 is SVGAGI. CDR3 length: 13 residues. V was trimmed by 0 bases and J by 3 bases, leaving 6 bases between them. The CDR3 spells CASSYSYSYEQYF. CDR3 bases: TGTGCCAGCAGTTACTCGTACAGCTACGAGCAGTACTTC.

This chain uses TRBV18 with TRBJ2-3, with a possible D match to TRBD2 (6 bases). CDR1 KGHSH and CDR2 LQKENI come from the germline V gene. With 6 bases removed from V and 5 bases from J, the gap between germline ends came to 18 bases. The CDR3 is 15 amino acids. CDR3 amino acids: CASSSRLVQEDTQYF. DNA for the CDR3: TGTGCCAGCTCGTCGAGACTAGTCCAGGAAGATACGCAGTATTTT.

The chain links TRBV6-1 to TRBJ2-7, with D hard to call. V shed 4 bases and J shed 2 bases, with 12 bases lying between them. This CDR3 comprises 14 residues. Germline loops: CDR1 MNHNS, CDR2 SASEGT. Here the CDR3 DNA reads TGTGCCAGCAGTGGGCCGGGCCTTGCCTACGAGCAGTACTTC. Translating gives CASSGPGLAYEQYF.

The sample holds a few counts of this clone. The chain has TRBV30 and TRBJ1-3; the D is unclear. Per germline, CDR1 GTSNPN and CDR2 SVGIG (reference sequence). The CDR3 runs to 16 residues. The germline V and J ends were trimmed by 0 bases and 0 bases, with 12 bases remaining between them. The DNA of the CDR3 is TGTGCCTGGAGTGTAACGGCAGCCAGCTCTGGAAACACCATATATTTT. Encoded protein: CAWSVTAASSGNTIYF.

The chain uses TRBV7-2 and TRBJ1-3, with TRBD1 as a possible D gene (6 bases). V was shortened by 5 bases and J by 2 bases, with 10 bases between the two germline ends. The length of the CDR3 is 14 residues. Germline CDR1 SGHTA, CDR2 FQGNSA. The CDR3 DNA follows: TGTGCCAGCAGCCTAGGGGGGACTGGAAACACCATATATTTT. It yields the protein CASSLGGTGNTIYF.